This TCR beta chain was retrieved from a study of cytomegalovirus exposure and HLA in healthy donors. Study-level results: There were 150 to 200 TCR beta chains listed as cytomegalovirus-associated. A later analysis linked a missense DCLRE1C variant to TCR beta V- and J-gene trimming.

The PCR made use of 60 Vbeta and 13 Jbeta primers. Assay used: immunoSEQ multiplex PCR; TCRdb lists only in-frame clones, some missing. Among 120,000 or so clones, around 82% were seen once, and the ten largest hold about 11%. The study sampled nominally healthy donors, though unrecorded immune exposures were likely. As regards this clone: Antigen: not known.

The sequenced sample was PBMCs. The clonotype originates from a male donor in good health and CMV-seropositive.

In DNA, the CDR3 is TGTGCCAGCAGCTTCGCGCGGGGCCCCTCCTACGAGCAGTACTTC. Translating it yields CASSFARGPSYEQYF. The chain recombines TRBV11-2 with TRBJ2-7; D perhaps matches TRBD2 (6 bases). The V gene's germline CDR1 is SGHAT and CDR2 FQNNGV. The CDR3 covers 15 residues. V was clipped by 3 bases and J by 0 bases, with 12 bases between them. The variable domain in full, with the rest retrieved from reference TRBV11-2 and TRBJ2-7, is EAGVAQSPRYKIIEKRQSVAFWCNPISGHATLYWYQQILGQGPKLLIQFQNNGVVDDSQLPKDRFSAERLKGVDSTLKIQPAKLEDSAVYLCASSFARGPSYEQYFGPGTRLTVT.